Listed below are T cell receptor beta chains from one sample, sequenced in a study of blood T cell repertoires in COVID-19. This table comes from immunoSEQ multiplex PCR, and its TCRdb copy is limited to in-frame clones, with some not included. The sample has around 100,000 clones; over 75% are singletons. The specimen was peripheral blood. The receptors here all came from a man aged 50-60 years with acute or convalescent COVID-19. The CDR3 runs from the conserved cysteine through the conserved F or W. The order of the fields is J gene, V gene, clone size, CDR3 length, D gene, CDR3 DNA, CDR3 protein. The D gene is left open where the match is weak. Only part of the rows carry a size: once, few, many, or a class if the clone is expanded.

j_gene: TRBJ2-6; v_gene: TRBV30; abundance: once; len: 16; d_gene: TRBD1; CDR3nt: TGTGCCTGGAGTCGGACAGGGGTTTCCGGGGCCAACGTCCTGACTTTC; CDR3aa: CAWSRTGVSGANVLTF
j_gene: TRBJ2-7; v_gene: TRBV3-1/TRBV3-2; abundance: .; len: 15; d_gene: TRBD1; CDR3nt: TGTGCCAGCAGCCCCCGCGACAGGGGGCGCGGCGAGCAGTACTTC; CDR3aa: CASSPRDRGRGEQYF
j_gene: TRBJ2-5; v_gene: TRBV4-3; abundance: .; len: 15; d_gene: .; CDR3nt: TGCGCCAGCAGCCAAGATGGGCAGGGAGGCGAGACCCAGTACTTC; CDR3aa: CASSQDGQGGETQYF
j_gene: TRBJ1-2; v_gene: TRBV6-5; abundance: .; len: 16; d_gene: .; CDR3nt: TGTGCCAGCAGTTACCGCCTCTTTGGCGGGAGTTATGGCTACACCTTC; CDR3aa: CASSYRLFGGSYGYTF
j_gene: TRBJ2-1; v_gene: TRBV7-6; abundance: .; len: 18; d_gene: TRBD2; CDR3nt: TGTGCCAGCAGCTTACTAGCGGGAGGTTCCCGTTCCTACAATGAGCAGTTCTTC; CDR3aa: CASSLLAGGSRSYNEQFF
j_gene: TRBJ1-2; v_gene: TRBV30; abundance: .; len: 15; d_gene: TRBD1; CDR3nt: TGTGCCTGGACGTACCGGGACAGGGGAGATACGGGCTACACCTTC; CDR3aa: CAWTYRDRGDTGYTF
j_gene: TRBJ2-5; v_gene: TRBV5-1; abundance: .; len: 13; d_gene: .; CDR3nt: TGCGCCAGCAGCTTGGACAGTTACGAGACCCAGTACTTC; CDR3aa: CASSLDSYETQYF
j_gene: TRBJ2-1; v_gene: TRBV27; abundance: once; len: 19; d_gene: .; CDR3nt: TGTGCCAGCAGTTCCCGTTTCCCCCGAGCGGTAAGCTCCTACAATGAGCAGTTCTTC; CDR3aa: CASSSRFPRAVSSYNEQFF
j_gene: TRBJ2-3; v_gene: TRBV5-1; abundance: .; len: 17; d_gene: TRBD2; CDR3nt: TGCGCCAGCAGCTTGGCCGGAGGACTAGCAAGTGGAGATACGCAGTATTTT; CDR3aa: CASSLAGGLASGDTQYF
j_gene: TRBJ2-5; v_gene: TRBV4-1; abundance: .; len: 12; d_gene: .; CDR3nt: TGCGCCAGCAGCCAAGGAGGGGAGACCCAGTACTTC; CDR3aa: CASSQGGETQYF
j_gene: TRBJ1-1; v_gene: TRBV18; abundance: .; len: 13; d_gene: .; CDR3nt: TGTGCCAGCGGGGAGGGTTTGAACACTGAAGCTTTCTTT; CDR3aa: CASGEGLNTEAFF
j_gene: TRBJ2-7; v_gene: TRBV5-4; abundance: .; len: 17; d_gene: TRBD2; CDR3nt: TGTGCCAGCAGAGGTTCGTCGCCTGGGACTAGCCGCTACGAGCAGTACTTC; CDR3aa: CASRGSSPGTSRYEQYF
j_gene: TRBJ2-4; v_gene: TRBV30; abundance: .; len: 21; d_gene: TRBD1; CDR3nt: TGTGCCTGGGGAAGGGGGACCCTAACGGGACAGGGGATAATAGCCAAAAACATTCAGTACTTC; CDR3aa: CAWGRGTLTGQGIIAKNIQYF
j_gene: TRBJ1-2; v_gene: TRBV6-5; abundance: .; len: 15; d_gene: TRBD1; CDR3nt: TGTGCCAGCAGTCGACCGGGACAGGAGCGATATGGCTACACCTTC; CDR3aa: CASSRPGQERYGYTF
j_gene: TRBJ2-1; v_gene: TRBV18; abundance: once; len: 15; d_gene: TRBD2; CDR3nt: TGTGCCAGCTCACAACTAGCGGTCTCCTACAATGAGCAGTTCTTC; CDR3aa: CASSQLAVSYNEQFF
j_gene: TRBJ1-2; v_gene: TRBV4-3; abundance: .; len: 16; d_gene: .; CDR3nt: TGCGCCAGCAGCCACGTCACAGGTTCCCTTAACTATGGCTACACCTTC; CDR3aa: CASSHVTGSLNYGYTF
j_gene: TRBJ2-1; v_gene: TRBV4-1; abundance: .; len: 15; d_gene: .; CDR3nt: TGCGCCAGCAGCCAAGAGGCAAGCTCCTACAATGAGCAGTTCTTC; CDR3aa: CASSQEASSYNEQFF
j_gene: TRBJ1-1; v_gene: TRBV5-1; abundance: .; len: 17; d_gene: TRBD1; CDR3nt: TGCGCCAGCAGCTTGGAAAGCCAGGGGGGTGGTGGCACTGAAGCTTTCTTT; CDR3aa: CASSLESQGGGGTEAFF